The 5 T cell receptor beta chains listed next were all sequenced from one sample in a study of blood T cell repertoires in COVID-19. Clones were read by immunoSEQ multiplex PCR, and TCRdb kept only the in-frame ones, dropping some. Of around 200,000 clones listed, around 80% are singletons. The sequenced sample was peripheral blood. Every receptor here comes from a man younger than 40 with active or convalescent COVID-19.

The genes are TRBV11-2 and TRBJ2-3; D is undetermined. CDR3 size: 14 residues. Trimming cost V 0 bases and J 1 base, with 5 bases left between them. CDR1 and CDR2 from the germline V gene are SGHAT and FQNNGV. CDR3 in DNA: TGTGCCAGCAGCTTAGACCAGGGCACAGATACGCAGTATTTT. The encoded protein is CASSLDQGTDTQYF. Full variable domain (remainder filled in from reference TRBV11-2 and TRBJ2-3): EAGVAQSPRYKIIEKRQSVAFWCNPISGHATLYWYQQILGQGPKLLIQFQNNGVVDDSQLPKDRFSAERLKGVDSTLKIQPAKLEDSAVYLCASSLDQGTDTQYFGPGTRLTVL.

This chain joins TRBV7-9 and TRBJ1-6, with a possible D match to TRBD1 (6 bases). CDR1 and CDR2 (germline): SEHNR, FQNEAQ (reference sequence). Trimming removed 1 base at V and 7 bases at J, with 17 bases between. This CDR3 is 17 amino acids long. The DNA of the CDR3 is TGTGCCAGCAGCTTAGAGCGCTCGACAGGAGCAAATTCACCCCTCCACTTT. Its protein is CASSLERSTGANSPLHF.

The gene calls are TRBV30 and TRBJ2-4; D gene ambiguous. The CDR3 runs to 14 residues. The V and J ends lost 1 base and 3 bases respectively, with 10 bases between them. From germline, CDR1 is GTSNPN and CDR2 SVGIG (reference sequence). Written as DNA, the CDR3 is TGTGCCTGGAGTGCCGGGTTTGACAAAAACATTCAGTACTTC. It yields the protein CAWSAGFDKNIQYF.

This CDR3 is CASSLVQDFNEKLFF. The CDR3 nucleotides are TGTGCCAGCAGCTTAGTTCAGGACTTTAATGAAAAACTGTTTTTT. The V and J genes are TRBV7-9 and TRBJ1-4; D is unresolved. V lost 1 base and J 4 bases, leaving 10 bases between the germline ends. CDR1 SEHNR and CDR2 FQNEAQ come from the germline V gene (reference sequence). The CDR3 consists of 15 residues.

V usage is TRBV3-1 (or the pseudogene TRBV3-2) and J usage is TRBJ2-1; D gene unclear. The CDR3 extends over 15 amino acids. The germline CDR1 and CDR2 sequences are LGHDT and YNNKEL (reference sequence). V was cut by 0 bases and J by 8 bases, with 14 bases left in between. Here the CDR3 DNA reads TGTGCCAGCAGCCAAGAAAGGTGGCTAGTCGATGAGCAGTTCTTC. Amino acid sequence: CASSQERWLVDEQFF.